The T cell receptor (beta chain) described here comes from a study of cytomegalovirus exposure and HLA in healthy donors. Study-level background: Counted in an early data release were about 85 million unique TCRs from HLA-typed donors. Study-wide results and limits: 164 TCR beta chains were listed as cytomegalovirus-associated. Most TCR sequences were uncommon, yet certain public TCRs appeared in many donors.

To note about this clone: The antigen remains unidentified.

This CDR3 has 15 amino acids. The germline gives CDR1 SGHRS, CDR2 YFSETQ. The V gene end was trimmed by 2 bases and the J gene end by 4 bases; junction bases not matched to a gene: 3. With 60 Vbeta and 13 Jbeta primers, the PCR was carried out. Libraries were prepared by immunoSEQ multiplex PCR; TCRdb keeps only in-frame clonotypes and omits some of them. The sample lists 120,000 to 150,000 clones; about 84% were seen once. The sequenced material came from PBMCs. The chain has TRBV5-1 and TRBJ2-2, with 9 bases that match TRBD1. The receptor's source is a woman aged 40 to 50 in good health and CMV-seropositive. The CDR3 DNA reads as TGCGCCAGCAGCTTACAGGGGGCGGCCACCGGGGAGCTGTTTTTT. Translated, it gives CASSLQGAATGELFF.